A single T cell receptor beta chain is shown here with its context. Its antigen is as yet unknown. Germline assignment: CDR1 SGHTA and CDR2 FQGNSA. There are 16 residues in the CDR3. The V and J ends lost 2 bases and 2 bases, in that order; junction bases with no gene match: 6. The record originates from a study of cytomegalovirus exposure and HLA in healthy donors. Findings of the study overall: The authors enumerated around 150 TCR beta chains as linked to cytomegalovirus.

PCR amplification relied on 60 Vbeta primers (plus 13 Jbeta primers). Clones were sequenced by immunoSEQ multiplex PCR, and TCRdb holds only the in-frame ones, with some missing. The data contain under 200,000 clones, about 80% of them seen just once; the ten biggest clones take up 2% to 2.5%. The sequence was collected from a man aged 60 to 75 in good health and CMV-seronegative. The rearrangement joins TRBV7-2 to TRBJ2-1; 7 bases line up with TRBD2. The material sequenced was PBMCs. CDR3 amino acids: CASSLSAGEPYNEQFF. In DNA form, the CDR3 reads TGTGCCAGCAGCTTATCCGCGGGAGAGCCCTACAATGAGCAGTTCTTC.